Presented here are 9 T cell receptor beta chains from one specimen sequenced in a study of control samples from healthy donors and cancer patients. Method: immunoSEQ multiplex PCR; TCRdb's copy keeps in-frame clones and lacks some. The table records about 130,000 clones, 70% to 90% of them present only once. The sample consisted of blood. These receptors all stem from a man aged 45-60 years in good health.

The CDR3 region is CASSPRGDGTQYF. In DNA, the CDR3 is TGTGCCAGCAGTCCACGTGGCGACGGTACGCAGTATTTT. This rearrangement joins TRBV12-3 or TRBV12-4 to TRBJ2-3; D not certain. Trimming stripped 5 bases from V and 8 bases from J, with 14 bases between. The length of the CDR3 is 13 residues.

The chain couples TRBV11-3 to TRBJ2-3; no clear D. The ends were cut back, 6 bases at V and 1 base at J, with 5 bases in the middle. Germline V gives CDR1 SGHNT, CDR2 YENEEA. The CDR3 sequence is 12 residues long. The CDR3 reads CASRAGTDTQYF. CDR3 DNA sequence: TGTGCCAGCAGAGCAGGCACAGATACGCAGTATTTT.

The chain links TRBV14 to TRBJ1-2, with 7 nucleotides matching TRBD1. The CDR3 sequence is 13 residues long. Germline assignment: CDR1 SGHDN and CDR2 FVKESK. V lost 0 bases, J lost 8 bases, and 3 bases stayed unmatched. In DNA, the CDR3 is TGTGCCAGCAGCCAAGATAACAGGGGCGGCTACACCTTC. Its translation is CASSQDNRGGYTF.

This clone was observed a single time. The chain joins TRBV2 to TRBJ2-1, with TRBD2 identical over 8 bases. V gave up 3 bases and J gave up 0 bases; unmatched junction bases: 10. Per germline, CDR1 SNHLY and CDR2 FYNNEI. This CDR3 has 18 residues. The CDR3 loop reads CASSDPLSGGYSYNEQFF. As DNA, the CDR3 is TGTGCCAGCAGTGACCCACTGTCGGGGGGGTACTCCTACAATGAGCAGTTCTTC.

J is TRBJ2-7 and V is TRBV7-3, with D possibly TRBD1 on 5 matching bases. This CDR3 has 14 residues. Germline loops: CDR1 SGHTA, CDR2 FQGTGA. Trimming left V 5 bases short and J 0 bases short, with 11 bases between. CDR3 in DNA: TGTGCCAGCAGCCCCTGGGGCGGCTCCTACGAGCAGTACTTC. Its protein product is CASSPWGGSYEQYF.

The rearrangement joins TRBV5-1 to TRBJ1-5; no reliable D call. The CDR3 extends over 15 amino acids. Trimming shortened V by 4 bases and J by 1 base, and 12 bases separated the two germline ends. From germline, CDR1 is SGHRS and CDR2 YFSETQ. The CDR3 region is CASSPLSGSNQPQHF. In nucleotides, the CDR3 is TGCGCCAGCAGCCCCCTCTCGGGGAGCAATCAGCCCCAGCATTTT.

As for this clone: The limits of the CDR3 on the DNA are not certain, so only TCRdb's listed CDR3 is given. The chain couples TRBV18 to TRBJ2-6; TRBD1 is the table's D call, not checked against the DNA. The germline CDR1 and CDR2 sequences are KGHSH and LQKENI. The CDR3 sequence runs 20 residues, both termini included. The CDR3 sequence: CASSPAFFGQGFSGANVLTF.

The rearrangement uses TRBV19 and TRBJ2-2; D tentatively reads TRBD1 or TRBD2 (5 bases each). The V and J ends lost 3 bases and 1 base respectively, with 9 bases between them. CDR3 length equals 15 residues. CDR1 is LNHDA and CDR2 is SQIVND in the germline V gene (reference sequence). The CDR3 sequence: CASSIMRGNTGELFF. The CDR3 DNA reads TGTGCCAGTAGTATTATGAGGGGGAACACCGGGGAGCTGTTTTTT.

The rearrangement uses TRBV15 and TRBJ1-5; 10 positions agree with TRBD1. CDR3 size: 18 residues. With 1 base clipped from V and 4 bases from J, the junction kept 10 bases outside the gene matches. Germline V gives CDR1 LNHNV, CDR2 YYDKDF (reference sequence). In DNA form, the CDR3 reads TGTGCCACCAGCAGAGGGTCCGGGACAGGGGTCGGTAATCAGCCCCAGCATTTT. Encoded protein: CATSRGSGTGVGNQPQHF.